This T cell receptor (beta chain) was found in a study of blood T cell repertoires in COVID-19. Study in general: Sites in the United States, Italy and Spain provided acute and convalescent COVID-19 samples. PBMCs, B-cell-depleted T cells, or T cells were the source of the cDNA or gDNA that made up the material.

Germline CDR1 and CDR2: MNHEY and SMNVEV (reference sequence). The CDR3 runs 15 residues. V lost 2 bases and J lost 2; bases outside the gene matches: 1. In the original workflow: Reference gene primer amplification gave estimated nucleated cell counts. This table comes from immunoSEQ multiplex PCR, and its TCRdb copy is limited to in-frame clones, with some not included. V and J calls and clone size are those listed in that table; D and trimming were worked out from the DNA. In the table there are 150,000 to 200,000 clones, about 88% of which are singletons. The clonotype comes from a man aged 55 to 70 with acute or convalescent COVID-19. The specimen was peripheral blood. The rearrangement uses TRBV27 and TRBJ2-7, with TRBD2 identical over 12 bases. Here the CDR3 reads CASSLTSGGTYEQYV. The CDR3 nucleotides read TGTGCCAGCAGTTTAACTAGCGGGGGGACCTACGAGCAGTACGTC.